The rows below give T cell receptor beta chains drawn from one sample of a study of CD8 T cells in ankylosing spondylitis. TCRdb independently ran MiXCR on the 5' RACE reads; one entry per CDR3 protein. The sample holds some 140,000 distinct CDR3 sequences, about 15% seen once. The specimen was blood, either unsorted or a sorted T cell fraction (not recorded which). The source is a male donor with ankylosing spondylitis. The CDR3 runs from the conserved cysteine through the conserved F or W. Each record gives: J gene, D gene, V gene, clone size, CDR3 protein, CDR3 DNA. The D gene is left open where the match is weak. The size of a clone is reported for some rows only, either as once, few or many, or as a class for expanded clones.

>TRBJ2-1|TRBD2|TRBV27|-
CASSLGRGGNEQFF
TGTGCCAGCAGTCTGGGGCGGGGGGGCAATGAGCAGTTCTTC
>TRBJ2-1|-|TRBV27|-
CASSLSQGGTSEQFF
TGTGCCAGCAGTTTATCTCAGGGGGGTACTTCTGAGCAGTTCTTC
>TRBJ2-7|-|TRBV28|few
CASSPTPRSYEQYF
TGTGCCAGCAGTCCCACCCCCAGATCCTACGAGCAGTACTTC
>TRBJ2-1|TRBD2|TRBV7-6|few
CASSILAGSDEQFF
TGTGCCAGCAGCATACTAGCGGGGTCGGATGAGCAGTTCTTC
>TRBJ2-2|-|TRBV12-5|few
CASVSVAGELFF
TGTGCTAGTGTCTCAGTTGCCGGGGAGCTGTTTTTT
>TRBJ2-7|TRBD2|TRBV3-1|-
CASSRTSGGTGEQYF
TGTGCCAGCAGCCGAACTAGCGGGGGGACGGGGGAGCAGTACTTC
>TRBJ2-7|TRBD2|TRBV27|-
CASSLGGGAYEQYF
TGTGCCAGCAGTTTAGGGGGGGGGGCCTACGAGCAGTACTTC
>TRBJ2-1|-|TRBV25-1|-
CASSEFRASEQFF
TGTGCCAGCAGTGAATTTCGTGCCTCCGAGCAGTTCTTC
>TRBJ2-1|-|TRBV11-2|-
CASSLDLSLNEQFF
TGTGCCAGCAGCTTAGATCTGAGCCTCAATGAGCAGTTCTTC
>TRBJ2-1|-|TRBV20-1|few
CSARSTQIYEQFF
TGCAGTGCTAGAAGTACGCAGATTTATGAGCAGTTCTTC
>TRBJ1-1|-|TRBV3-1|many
CASSQSTDTEAFF
TGTGCCAGCAGCCAATCGACAGACACTGAAGCTTTCTTT
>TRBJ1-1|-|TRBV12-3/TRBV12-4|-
CASSGRVSAFF
TGTGCCAGCAGTGGCAGGGTGTCAGCTTTCTTT
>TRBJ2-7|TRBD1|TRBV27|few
CASSPPRDRISYEQYF
TGTGCCAGCAGTCCACCCAGGGACAGGATCTCCTACGAGCAGTACTTC
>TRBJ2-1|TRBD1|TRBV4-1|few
CASSRLGTGADNEQFF
TGCGCCAGCAGCCGGTTGGGGACAGGGGCTGACAATGAGCAGTTCTTC
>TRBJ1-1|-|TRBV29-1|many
CSVEGNTEAFF
TGCAGCGTTGAGGGGAACACTGAAGCTTTCTTT
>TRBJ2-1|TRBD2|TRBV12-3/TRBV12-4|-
CASSHISMREGAYNEQFF
TGTGCCAGCAGCCACATTAGCATGCGGGAGGGCGCCTACAATGAGCAGTTCTTC
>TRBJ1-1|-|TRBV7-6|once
CASSQRENTEAFF
TGTGCCAGCAGCCAACGGGAGAACACTGAAGCTTTCTTT
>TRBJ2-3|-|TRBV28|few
CASSPWTADTQYF
TGTGCCAGCAGCCCCTGGACAGCAGATACGCAGTATTTT
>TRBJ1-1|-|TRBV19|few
CASRSPADYGTEAFF
TGTGCCAGCAGATCCCCCGCGGACTACGGCACTGAAGCTTTCTTT
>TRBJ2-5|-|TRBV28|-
CASSPRPGLVETQYF
TGTGCCAGCAGCCCGAGACCTGGGTTGGTGGAGACCCAGTACTTC
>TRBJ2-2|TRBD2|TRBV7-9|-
CASSHGLAGVISGELFF
TGTGCCAGCAGCCACGGACTAGCGGGAGTTATCAGCGGGGAGCTGTTTTTT
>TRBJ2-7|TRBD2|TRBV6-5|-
CASSSLAGVWNEQYF
TGTGCCAGCAGTTCACTAGCGGGAGTCTGGAACGAGCAGTACTTC
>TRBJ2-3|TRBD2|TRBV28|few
CASSSGSGRVTDTQYF
TGTGCCAGCAGTTCCGGGAGCGGGAGGGTCACAGATACGCAGTATTTT
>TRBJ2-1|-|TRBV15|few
CATSRDRGLLPNNEQFF
TGTGCCACCAGCAGAGATCGGGGACTCCTACCCAACAATGAGCAGTTCTTC
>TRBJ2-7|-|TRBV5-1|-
CASSLGLKVTYEQYF
TGCGCCAGCAGCTTGGGACTCAAGGTAACCTACGAGCAGTACTTC
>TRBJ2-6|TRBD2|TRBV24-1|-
CATSDPVASGSPGANVLTF
TGTGCCACCAGTGATCCGGTGGCTAGCGGGAGCCCTGGGGCCAACGTCCTGACTTTC
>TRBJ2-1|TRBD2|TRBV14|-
CASSHRASGNEQFF
TGTGCCAGCAGCCATAGGGCTAGCGGGAATGAGCAGTTCTTC
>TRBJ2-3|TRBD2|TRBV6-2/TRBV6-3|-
CASSYTHPKDAGGGTQYF
TGTGCCAGCAGTTACACCCACCCGAAGGACGCGGGAGGTGGTACGCAGTATTTT
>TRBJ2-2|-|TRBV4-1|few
CASSQVGGNTGELFF
TGCGCCAGCAGCCAAGTGGGGGGGAACACCGGGGAGCTGTTTTTT